The following is a T cell receptor beta chain sequence with its context. The antigen is unknown. The sample belongs to a study of shared clonotypes between healthy human individuals. Study information: A donor's plate count was three for CD4 naive and three for CD4 memory; CD8 naive had two and CD8 memory one.

Naive CD8 cells lacked CD45RO, underwent positive selection for CCR7 and left out terminally differentiated effector memory CD45RA+ cells. In replicate PCRs of sorted subsets, 150 to 200 ng DNA, about 30,000 T cell genomes, was used. Assay used: immunoSEQ multiplex PCR; TCRdb lists only in-frame clones, some missing. Among around 1.9 million clones, 80% to 95% were seen once, and the ten largest hold under 2%. The CDR3 is made up of 16 amino acids. The V end lost 1 base, the J end lost 1 base, and 14 bases lay between the germline ends. Looked up from germline, CDR1 is MDHEN and CDR2 is SYDVKM. The study's findings and limits: Sequencing of the sorted subsets was shown by rarefaction to be incomplete despite large depth. Non-shared clonotypes had lower generation probabilities than those shared by all four donors.

This chain joins TRBV28 and TRBJ2-7; a possible D gene is TRBD2 (6 bases). The sample comprised naive CD8+ T cells from PBMCs. This TCR was sampled from a man between 18 and 29 years old in good health. Some clones in this sample may be carry-over from other donors' samples. The CDR3, as DNA: TGTGCCAGCAGTTTATTCGGGACTGAGCGATCCTACGAGCAGTACTTC. Translation: CASSLFGTERSYEQYF.